This TCR beta chain was identified in a study of cytomegalovirus exposure and HLA in healthy donors. Looking at the study overall: Prior work identified around 120 million unique TCR beta sequences in about 179 million T cells. Whole-study findings and limits: Later on, analysis showed that most CMV-associated TCR beta chains appeared to be HLA-restricted.

On this clone: Its matching antigen is unknown.

It was with 60 Vbeta and 13 Jbeta primers that the PCR ran. The protocol was immunoSEQ multiplex PCR, while the TCRdb copy is restricted to in-frame clones and leaves out a portion. The table includes some 120,000 clones, more than 60% detected once. The length of the CDR3 is 14 residues. With 3 bases removed from V and 1 base from J, the gap between germline ends came to 4 bases. Germline V gene lookup returns CDR1 SGHTA and CDR2 FQGNSA. The sample was PBMCs. The source of this sequence is a woman in her 40s in good health and CMV-seronegative. The rearrangement uses TRBV7-2 and TRBJ2-6; D not resolved. The CDR3, as DNA: TGTGCCAGCAGCTTTTCTTCTGGGGCCAACGTCCTGACTTTC. This translates into CASSFSSGANVLTF. The entire variable domain, with the rest obtained from reference TRBV7-2 and TRBJ2-6, is as follows: GAGVSQSPSNKVTEKGKDVELRCDPISGHTALYWYRQSLGQGLEFLIYFQGNSAPDKSGLPSDRFSAERTGGSVSTLTIQRTQQEDSAVYLCASSFSSGANVLTFGAGSRLTVL.